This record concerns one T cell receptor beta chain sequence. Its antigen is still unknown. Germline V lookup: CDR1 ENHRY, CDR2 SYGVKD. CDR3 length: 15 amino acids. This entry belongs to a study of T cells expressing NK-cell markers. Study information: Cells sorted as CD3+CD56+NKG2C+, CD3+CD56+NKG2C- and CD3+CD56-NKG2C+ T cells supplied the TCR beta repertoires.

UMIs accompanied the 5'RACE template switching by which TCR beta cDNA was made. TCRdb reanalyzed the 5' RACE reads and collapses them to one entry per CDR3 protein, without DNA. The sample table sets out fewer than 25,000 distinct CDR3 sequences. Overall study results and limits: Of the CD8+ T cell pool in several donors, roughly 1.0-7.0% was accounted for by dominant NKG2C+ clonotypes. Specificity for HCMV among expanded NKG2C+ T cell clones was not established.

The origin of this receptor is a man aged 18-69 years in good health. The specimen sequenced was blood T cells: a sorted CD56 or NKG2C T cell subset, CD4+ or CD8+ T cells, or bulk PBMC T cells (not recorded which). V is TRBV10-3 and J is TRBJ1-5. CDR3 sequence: CAISQGLGGNQPQHF.